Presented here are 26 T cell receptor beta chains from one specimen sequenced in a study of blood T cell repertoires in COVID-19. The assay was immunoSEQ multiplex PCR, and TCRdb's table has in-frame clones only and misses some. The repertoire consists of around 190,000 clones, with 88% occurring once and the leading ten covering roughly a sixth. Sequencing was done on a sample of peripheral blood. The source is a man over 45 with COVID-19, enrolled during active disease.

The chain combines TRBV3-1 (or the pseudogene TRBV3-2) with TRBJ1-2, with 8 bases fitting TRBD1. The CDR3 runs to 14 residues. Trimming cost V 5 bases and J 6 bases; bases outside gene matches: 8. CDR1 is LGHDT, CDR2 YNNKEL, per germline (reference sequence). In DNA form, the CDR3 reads TGTGCCAGCAGCACGAGCAGGGGGCTTGATGGCTACACCTTC. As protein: CASSTSRGLDGYTF.

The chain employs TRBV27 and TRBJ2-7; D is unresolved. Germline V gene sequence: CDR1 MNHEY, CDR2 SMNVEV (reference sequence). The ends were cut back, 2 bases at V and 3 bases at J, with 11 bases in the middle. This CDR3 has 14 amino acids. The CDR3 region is CASSLGPVGYEQYF. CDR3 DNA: TGTGCCAGCAGTTTAGGGCCGGTGGGCTACGAGCAGTACTTC.

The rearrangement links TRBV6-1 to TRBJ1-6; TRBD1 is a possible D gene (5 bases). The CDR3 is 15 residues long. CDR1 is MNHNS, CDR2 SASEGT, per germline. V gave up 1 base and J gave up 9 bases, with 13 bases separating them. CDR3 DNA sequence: TGTGCCAGCAGTGAAGGAACAGGTCCGGGTTCACCCCTCCACTTT. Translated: CASSEGTGPGSPLHF.

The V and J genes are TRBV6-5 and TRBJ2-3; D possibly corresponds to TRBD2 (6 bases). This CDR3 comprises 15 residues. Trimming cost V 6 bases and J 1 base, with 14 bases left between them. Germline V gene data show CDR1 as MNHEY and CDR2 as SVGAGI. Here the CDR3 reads CASRKRASGTDTQYF. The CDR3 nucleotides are TGTGCCAGCAGAAAGAGGGCTAGCGGCACAGATACGCAGTATTTT.

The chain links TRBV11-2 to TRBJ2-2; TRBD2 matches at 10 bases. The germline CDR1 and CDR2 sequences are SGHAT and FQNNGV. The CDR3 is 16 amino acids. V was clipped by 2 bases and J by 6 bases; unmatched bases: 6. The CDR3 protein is CASSLMVAGGPGELFF. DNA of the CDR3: TGTGCCAGCAGCTTAATGGTAGCGGGAGGACCCGGGGAGCTGTTTTTT. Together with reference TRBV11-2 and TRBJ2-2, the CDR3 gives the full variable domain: EAGVAQSPRYKIIEKRQSVAFWCNPISGHATLYWYQQILGQGPKLLIQFQNNGVVDDSQLPKDRFSAERLKGVDSTLKIQPAKLEDSAVYLCASSLMVAGGPGELFFGEGSRLTVL.

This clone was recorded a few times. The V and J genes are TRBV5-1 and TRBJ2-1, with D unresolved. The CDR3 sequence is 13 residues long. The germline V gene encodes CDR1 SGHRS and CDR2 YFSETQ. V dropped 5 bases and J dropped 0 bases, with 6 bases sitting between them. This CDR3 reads CASRPNSYNEQFF. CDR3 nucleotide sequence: TGCGCCAGCAGGCCTAACTCCTACAATGAGCAGTTCTTC.

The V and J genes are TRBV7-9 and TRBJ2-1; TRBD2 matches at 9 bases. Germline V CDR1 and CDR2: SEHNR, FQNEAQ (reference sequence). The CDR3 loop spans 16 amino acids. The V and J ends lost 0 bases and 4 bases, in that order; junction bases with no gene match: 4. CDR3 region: CASSLASGSSYNEQFF. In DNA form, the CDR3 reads TGTGCCAGCAGCTTAGCTAGCGGGAGCTCTTACAATGAGCAGTTCTTC.

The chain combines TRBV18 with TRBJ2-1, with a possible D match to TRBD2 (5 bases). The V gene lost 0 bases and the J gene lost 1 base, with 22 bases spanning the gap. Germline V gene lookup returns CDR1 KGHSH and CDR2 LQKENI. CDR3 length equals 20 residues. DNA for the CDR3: TGTGCCAGCTCACCACCGGCAAGGCGGGCGGCCTGGGGATCCTACAATGAGCAGTTCTTC. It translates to CASSPPARRAAWGSYNEQFF.

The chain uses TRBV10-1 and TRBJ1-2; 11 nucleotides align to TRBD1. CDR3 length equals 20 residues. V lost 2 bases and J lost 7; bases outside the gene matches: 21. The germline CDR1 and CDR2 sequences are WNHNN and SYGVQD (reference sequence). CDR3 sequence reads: CASSEGRVFIWGQGGFGYTF. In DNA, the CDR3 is TGCGCCAGCAGTGAGGGGCGGGTTTTTATCTGGGGACAGGGGGGTTTTGGCTACACCTTC.

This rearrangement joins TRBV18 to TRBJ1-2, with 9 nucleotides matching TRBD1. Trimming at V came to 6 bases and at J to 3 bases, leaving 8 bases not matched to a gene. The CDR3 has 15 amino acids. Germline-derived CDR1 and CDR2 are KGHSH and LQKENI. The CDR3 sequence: CASSPSQGADYGYTF. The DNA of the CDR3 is TGTGCCAGCTCCCCTTCACAGGGGGCGGACTATGGCTACACCTTC.

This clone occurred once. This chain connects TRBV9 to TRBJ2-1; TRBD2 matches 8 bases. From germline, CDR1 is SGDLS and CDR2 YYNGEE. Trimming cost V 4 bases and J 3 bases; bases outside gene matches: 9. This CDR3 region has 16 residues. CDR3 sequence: CASSPSGTRDYNEQFF. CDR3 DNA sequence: TGTGCCAGCAGCCCTTCCGGGACTAGGGACTACAATGAGCAGTTCTTC.

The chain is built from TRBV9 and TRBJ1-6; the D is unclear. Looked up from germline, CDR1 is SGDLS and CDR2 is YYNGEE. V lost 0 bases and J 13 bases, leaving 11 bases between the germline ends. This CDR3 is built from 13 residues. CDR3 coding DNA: TGTGCCAGCAGCGTAGGAGGAGAGCCCCCCCTCCACTTT. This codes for CASSVGGEPPLHF.

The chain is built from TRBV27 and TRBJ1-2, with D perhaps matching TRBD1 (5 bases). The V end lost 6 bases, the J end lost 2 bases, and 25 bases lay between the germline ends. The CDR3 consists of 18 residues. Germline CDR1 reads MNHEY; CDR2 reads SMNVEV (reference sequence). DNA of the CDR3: TGTGCCAGCAGACCCCTTTTTCGTCCTCAAGACAGAAACTATGGCTACACCTTC. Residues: CASRPLFRPQDRNYGYTF.

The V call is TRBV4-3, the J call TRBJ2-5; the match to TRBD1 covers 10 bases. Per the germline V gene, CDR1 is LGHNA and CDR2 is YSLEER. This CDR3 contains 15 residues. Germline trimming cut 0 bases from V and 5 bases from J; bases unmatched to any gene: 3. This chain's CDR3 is CASSQEGTGVETQYF. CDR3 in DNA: TGCGCCAGCAGCCAAGAAGGGACAGGGGTTGAGACCCAGTACTTC.

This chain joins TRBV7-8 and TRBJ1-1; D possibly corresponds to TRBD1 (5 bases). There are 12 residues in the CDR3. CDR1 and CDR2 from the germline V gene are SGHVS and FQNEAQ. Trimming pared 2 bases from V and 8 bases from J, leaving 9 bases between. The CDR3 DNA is TGTGCCAGCAGCTTAATCCCAGGGGAAGCTTTCTTT. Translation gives CASSLIPGEAFF.

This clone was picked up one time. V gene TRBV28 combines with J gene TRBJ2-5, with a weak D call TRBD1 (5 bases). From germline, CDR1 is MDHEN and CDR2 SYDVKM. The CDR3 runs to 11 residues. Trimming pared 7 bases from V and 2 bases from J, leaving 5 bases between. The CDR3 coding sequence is TGTGCCAGCAACAGGCAAGAGACCCAGTACTTC. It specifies CASNRQETQYF.

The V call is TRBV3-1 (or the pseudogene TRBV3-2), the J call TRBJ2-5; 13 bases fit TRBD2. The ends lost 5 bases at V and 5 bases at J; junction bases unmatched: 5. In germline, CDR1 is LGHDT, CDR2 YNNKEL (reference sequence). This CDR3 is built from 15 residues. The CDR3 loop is CASSLGLAGTETQYF. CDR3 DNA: TGTGCCAGCAGCTTGGGACTAGCGGGGACGGAGACCCAGTACTTC.

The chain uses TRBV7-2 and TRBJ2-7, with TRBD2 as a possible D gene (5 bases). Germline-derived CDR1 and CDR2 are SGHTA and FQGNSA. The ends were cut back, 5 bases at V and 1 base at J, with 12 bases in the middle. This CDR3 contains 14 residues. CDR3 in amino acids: CASSPGGTSYEQYF. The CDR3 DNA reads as TGTGCCAGCAGCCCCGGAGGCACTTCCTACGAGCAGTACTTC.

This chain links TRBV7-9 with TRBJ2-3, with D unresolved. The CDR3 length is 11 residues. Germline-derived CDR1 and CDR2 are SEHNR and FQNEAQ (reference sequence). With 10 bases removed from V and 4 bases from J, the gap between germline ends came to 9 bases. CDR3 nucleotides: TGTGCCACCCGAGGTGCAGATACGCAGTATTTT. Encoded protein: CATRGADTQYF.

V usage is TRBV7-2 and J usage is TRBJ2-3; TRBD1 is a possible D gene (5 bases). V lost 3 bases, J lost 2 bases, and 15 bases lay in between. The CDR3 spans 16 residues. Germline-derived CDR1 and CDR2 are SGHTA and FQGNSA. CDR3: CASSFRQSLSTDTQYF. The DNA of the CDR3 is TGTGCCAGCAGCTTCCGACAGTCCCTATCCACAGATACGCAGTATTTT.

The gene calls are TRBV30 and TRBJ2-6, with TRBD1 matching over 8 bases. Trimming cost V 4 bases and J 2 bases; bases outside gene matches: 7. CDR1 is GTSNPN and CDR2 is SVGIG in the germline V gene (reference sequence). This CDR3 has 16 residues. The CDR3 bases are TGTGCCTGGAACGCGGACAGGGTGCCTGGGGCCAACGTCCTGACTTTC. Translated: CAWNADRVPGANVLTF.

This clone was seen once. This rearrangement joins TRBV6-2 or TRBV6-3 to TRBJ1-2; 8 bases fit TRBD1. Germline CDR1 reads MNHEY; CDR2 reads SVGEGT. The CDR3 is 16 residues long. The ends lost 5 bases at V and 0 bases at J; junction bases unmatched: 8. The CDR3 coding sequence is TGTGCCAGCAGTCAAGGACAGGGATTATCTAACTATGGCTACACCTTC. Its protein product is CASSQGQGLSNYGYTF.

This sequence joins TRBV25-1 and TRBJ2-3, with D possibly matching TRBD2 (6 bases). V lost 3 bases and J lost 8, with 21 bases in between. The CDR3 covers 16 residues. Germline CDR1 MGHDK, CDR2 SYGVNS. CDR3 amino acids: CASSEAGGLRGGTQYF. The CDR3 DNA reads TGTGCCAGCAGTGAGGCTGGGGGACTTCGTGGGGGTACGCAGTATTTT. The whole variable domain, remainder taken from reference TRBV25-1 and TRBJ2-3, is EADIYQTPRYLVIGTGKKITLECSQTMGHDKMYWYQQDPGMELHLIHYSYGVNSTEKGDLSSESTVSRIRTEHFPLTLESARPSHTSQYLCASSEAGGLRGGTQYFGPGTRLTVL.

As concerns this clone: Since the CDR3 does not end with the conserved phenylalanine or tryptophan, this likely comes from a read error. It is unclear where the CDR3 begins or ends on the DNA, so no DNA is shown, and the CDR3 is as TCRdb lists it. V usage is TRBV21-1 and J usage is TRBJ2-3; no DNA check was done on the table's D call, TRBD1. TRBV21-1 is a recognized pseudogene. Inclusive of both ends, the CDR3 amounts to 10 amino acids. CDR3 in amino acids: CASSKGNPIQ.

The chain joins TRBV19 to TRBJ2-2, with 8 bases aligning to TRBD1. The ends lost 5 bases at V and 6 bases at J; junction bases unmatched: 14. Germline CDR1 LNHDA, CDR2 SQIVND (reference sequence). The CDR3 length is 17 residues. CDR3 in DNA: TGTGCCAGTAGTCCGCGGACAGGGAAGAATCCCGCCGGGGAGCTGTTTTTT. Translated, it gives CASSPRTGKNPAGELFF.

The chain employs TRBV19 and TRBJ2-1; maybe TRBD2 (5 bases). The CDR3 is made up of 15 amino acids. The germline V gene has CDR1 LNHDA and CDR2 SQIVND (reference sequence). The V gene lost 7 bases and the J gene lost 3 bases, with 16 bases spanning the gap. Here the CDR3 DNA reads TGTGCCAGTACCATGACTATTTCCCTCTACAATGAGCAGTTCTTC. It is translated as CASTMTISLYNEQFF.